These 15 T cell receptor beta chains came from one sample sequenced in a study of T-cell memory formation after mild COVID-19. TCRdb reanalysed the 5' RACE reads using MiXCR and keeps one entry per CDR3 protein. The sample contains a few hundred thousand distinct CDR3 sequences, 25% to 30% of which appear only once. The sequenced sample consisted of PBMCs or a T cell subset sorted from them (not recorded which). The receptors stem from an adult woman who had mild COVID-19 (a few samples of this study predate the infection). Cell type and time point are not known.

This chain connects TRBV4-1 to TRBJ2-2; 8 positions match TRBD2. The junction had 15 bases not matched to a gene; V was cut back by 3 bases and J by 6 bases. Germline values: CDR1 MGHRA, CDR2 YSYEKL. The CDR3 consists of 18 residues. CDR3 DNA sequence: TGCGCCAGCAGCCACTGGAGGCCGGGACTAGGAGAACCCGGGGAGCTGTTTTTT. Translation gives CASSHWRPGLGEPGELFF.

This chain links TRBV24-1 with TRBJ2-1; D not certain. Per the germline V gene, CDR1 is KGHDR and CDR2 is SFDVKD. This CDR3 has 12 amino acids. The V gene lost 10 bases and the J gene lost 6 bases, with 12 bases spanning the gap. The CDR3 sequence is CATQTRSNEQFF. Written as DNA, the CDR3 is TGTGCCACACAGACCAGGAGCAATGAGCAGTTCTTC.

This chain uses TRBV29-1 with TRBJ2-1, with 13 nucleotides matching TRBD2. V lost 3 bases and J lost 4; bases outside the gene matches: 3. This CDR3 has 15 residues. Germline V gene sequence: CDR1 SQVTM, CDR2 ANQGSEA. CDR3 region: CSVEGLAGPYNEQFF. The DNA for the CDR3 is TGCAGCGTTGAGGGACTAGCGGGACCGTACAATGAGCAGTTCTTC.

This clonotype was seen many times. This chain connects TRBV4-2 to TRBJ2-1; a possible D gene is TRBD2 (6 bases). The CDR3 extends over 13 amino acids. Germline V gives CDR1 LGHNA, CDR2 YNFKEQ. V was shortened by 4 bases and J by 3 bases, with 7 bases between the two germline ends. The CDR3 DNA sequence: TGTGCCAGCAGCCGGGGACTCTACAATGAGCAGTTCTTC. Translation: CASSRGLYNEQFF.

This chain joins TRBV29-1 and TRBJ2-5; a possible D gene is TRBD2 (6 bases). The germline V gene encodes CDR1 SQVTM and CDR2 ANQGSEA. This CDR3 contains 13 residues. V lost 3 bases and J lost 0, with 8 bases in between. The CDR3 DNA reads as TGCAGCGTTGAGTTAGCGGACCAAGAGACCCAGTACTTC. It specifies CSVELADQETQYF.

There are a few counts of this clonotype. V and J are TRBV2 and TRBJ2-1; tentative D call: TRBD1 (5 bases). Trimming took off 8 bases at V and 3 bases at J, with 14 bases between the two ends. This CDR3 is built from 14 residues. Germline V gene data show CDR1 as SNHLY and CDR2 as FYNNEI. CDR3 sequence: CASGRTGFYNEQFF. In nucleotides, the CDR3 is TGTGCCAGCGGCCGAACAGGATTCTACAATGAGCAGTTCTTC.

This clonotype was observed a handful of times. This chain connects TRBV19 to TRBJ2-7, with 10 bases that match TRBD1. This CDR3 comprises 15 residues. J lost 2 bases, V lost 6 bases, and 7 bases had no gene match. Germline V gives CDR1 LNHDA, CDR2 SQIVND (reference sequence). CDR3 bases: TGTGCCAGTAGATCGAGAGGGACAGGGGCCTACGAGCAGTACTTC. Protein product: CASRSRGTGAYEQYF.

Only a few counts were recorded for this clonotype. V is TRBV2 and J is TRBJ2-7; D is ambiguous. The V gene lost 2 bases and the J gene lost 3 bases, with 14 bases spanning the gap. The CDR3 length is 15 residues. Looked up from germline, CDR1 is SNHLY and CDR2 is FYNNEI. CDR3 residues: CASSEFQTGDYEQYF. The CDR3, as DNA: TGTGCCAGCAGTGAATTTCAGACTGGAGACTACGAGCAGTACTTC.

There are a few counts of this clonotype. V and J are TRBV29-1 and TRBJ2-1; 8 bases align to TRBD2. The length of the CDR3 is 14 residues. Germline trimming cut 5 bases from V and 0 bases from J; bases unmatched to any gene: 3. Germline CDR1 SQVTM, CDR2 ANQGSEA. The CDR3 bases are TGCAGCGTTACGGGAGGGAGCTCCTACAATGAGCAGTTCTTC. Encoded protein: CSVTGGSSYNEQFF.

The chain carries TRBV12-3 or TRBV12-4 and TRBJ1-2, with D maybe TRBD1 (6 bases). CDR3 length: 14 amino acids. V lost 5 bases and J 8 bases, leaving 18 bases between the germline ends. The CDR3 protein is CASSPTGISGGYTF. CDR3 in DNA: TGTGCCAGCAGTCCAACAGGGATATCAGGAGGCTACACCTTC.

This clonotype was seen more than once but under ten times. The chain joins TRBV10-3 to TRBJ2-2; perhaps TRBD1 as D (5 bases). In germline, CDR1 is ENHRY, CDR2 SYGVKD. The length of the CDR3 is 14 residues. With 0 bases removed from V and 7 bases from J, the gap between germline ends came to 9 bases. The CDR3 nucleotides read TGTGCCATCAGTGAGTCCTCAGGGCACGGGGAGCTGTTTTTT. It specifies CAISESSGHGELFF.

V usage is TRBV7-9 and J usage is TRBJ2-3; D unclear. Trimming cost V 0 bases and J 3 bases, with 10 bases left between them. The CDR3 loop spans 15 amino acids. Germline V gives CDR1 SEHNR, CDR2 FQNEAQ (reference sequence). Here the CDR3 DNA reads TGTGCCAGCAGCTTAGCAGTTGGTCTAACAGATACGCAGTATTTT. It is translated as CASSLAVGLTDTQYF.

In this sample, this clonotype turned up many times. The chain couples TRBV5-6 to TRBJ2-1, with unresolved D. The V end lost 4 bases, the J end lost 9 bases, and 11 bases lay between the germline ends. This CDR3 region has 12 residues. Germline CDR1 SGHDT, CDR2 YYEEEE. CDR3 loop: CASSLSRGEQFF. Here the CDR3 DNA reads TGTGCCAGCAGCCTGAGCAGAGGTGAGCAGTTCTTC.

This chain connects TRBV5-1 to TRBJ2-3, with 11 positions matching TRBD2. Germline assignment: CDR1 SGHRS and CDR2 YFSETQ. V lost 0 bases, J lost 4 bases, and 4 bases stayed unmatched. This CDR3 is built from 16 residues. CDR3 residues: CASSLASGGPSDTQYF. CDR3 bases: TGCGCCAGCAGCTTGGCTAGCGGGGGGCCCTCAGATACGCAGTATTTT.

The chain couples TRBV6-6 to TRBJ2-4, with 13 bases matching TRBD2. The CDR3 is 21 residues long. V shed 3 bases, J shed 0 bases, and the junction held 14 bases outside the gene matches. In germline, CDR1 is MNHNY, CDR2 SVGAGI (reference sequence). CDR3: CASSYSPTSGRGLIAKNIQYF. In DNA, the CDR3 is TGTGCCAGCAGTTATTCACCTACTAGCGGGAGGGGGCTCATAGCCAAAAACATTCAGTACTTC.